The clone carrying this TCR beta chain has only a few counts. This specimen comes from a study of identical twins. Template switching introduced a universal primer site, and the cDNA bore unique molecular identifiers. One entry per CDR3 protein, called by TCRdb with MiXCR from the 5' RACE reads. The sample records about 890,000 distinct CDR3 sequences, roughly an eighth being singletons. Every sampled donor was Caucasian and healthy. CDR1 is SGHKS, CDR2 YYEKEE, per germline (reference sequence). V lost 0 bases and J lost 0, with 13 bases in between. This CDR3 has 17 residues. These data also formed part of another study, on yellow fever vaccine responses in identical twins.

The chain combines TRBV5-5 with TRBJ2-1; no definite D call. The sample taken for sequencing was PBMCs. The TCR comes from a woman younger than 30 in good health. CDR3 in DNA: TGTGCCAGCAGCTTGGCCGGAAGCTTTAGCTCCTACAATGAGCAGTTCTTC. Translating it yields CASSLAGSFSSYNEQFF. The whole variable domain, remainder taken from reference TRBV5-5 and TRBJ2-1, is DAGVTQSPTHLIKTRGQQVTLRCSPISGHKSVSWYQQVLGQGPQFIFQYYEKEERGRGNFPDRFSARQFPNYSSELNVNALLLGDSALYLCASSLAGSFSSYNEQFFGPGTRLTVL.